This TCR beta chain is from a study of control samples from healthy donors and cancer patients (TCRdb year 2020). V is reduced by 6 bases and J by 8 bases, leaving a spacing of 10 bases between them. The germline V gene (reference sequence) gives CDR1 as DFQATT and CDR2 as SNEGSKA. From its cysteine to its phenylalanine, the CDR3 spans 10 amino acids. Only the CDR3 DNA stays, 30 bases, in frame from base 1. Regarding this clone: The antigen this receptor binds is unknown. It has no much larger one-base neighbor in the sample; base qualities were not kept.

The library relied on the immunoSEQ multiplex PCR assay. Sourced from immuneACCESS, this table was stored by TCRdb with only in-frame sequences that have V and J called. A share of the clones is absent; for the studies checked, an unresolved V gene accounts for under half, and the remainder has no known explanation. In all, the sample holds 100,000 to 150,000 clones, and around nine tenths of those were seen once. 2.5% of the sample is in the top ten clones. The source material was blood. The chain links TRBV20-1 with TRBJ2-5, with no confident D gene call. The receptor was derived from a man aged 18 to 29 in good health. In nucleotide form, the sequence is TGCAGTGCCCTTATAGAAACCCAGTACTTC. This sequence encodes CSALIETQYF.